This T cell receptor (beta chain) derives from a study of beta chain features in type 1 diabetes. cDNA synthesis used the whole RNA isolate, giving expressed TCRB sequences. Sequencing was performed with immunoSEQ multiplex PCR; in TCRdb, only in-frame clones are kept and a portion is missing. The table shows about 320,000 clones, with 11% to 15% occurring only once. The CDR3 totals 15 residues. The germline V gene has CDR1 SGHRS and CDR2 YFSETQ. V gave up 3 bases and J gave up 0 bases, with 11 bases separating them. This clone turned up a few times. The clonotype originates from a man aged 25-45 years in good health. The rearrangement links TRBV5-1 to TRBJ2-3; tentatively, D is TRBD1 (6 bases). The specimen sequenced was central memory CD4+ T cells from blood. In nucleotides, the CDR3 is TGCGCCAGCAGCTCGGACAGATCTAGCACAGATACGCAGTATTTT. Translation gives CASSSDRSSTDTQYF.